This T cell receptor (beta chain) was found in a study of blood T cell repertoires in COVID-19. Germline V gene lookup returns CDR1 MDHEN and CDR2 SYDVKM. Trimming took off 6 bases at V and 1 base at J, with 9 bases between the two ends. The CDR3 sequence is 13 residues long. Profiled with immunoSEQ multiplex PCR; TCRdb holds only in-frame clones, not every one. The sample lists approximately 480,000 clones; 87% were seen once. Clinical history reported by participants formed the basis on which cohorts were assigned. This chain connects TRBV28 to TRBJ1-2, with D unclear. This TCR was recovered from a woman aged 18-29 years who had recovered from COVID-19. Sequencing was performed on PBMCs or T cells enriched from blood (not recorded which). CDR3 region: CASRSTVNYGYTF. The CDR3 DNA sequence: TGTGCCAGCAGATCAACAGTTAACTATGGCTACACCTTC.